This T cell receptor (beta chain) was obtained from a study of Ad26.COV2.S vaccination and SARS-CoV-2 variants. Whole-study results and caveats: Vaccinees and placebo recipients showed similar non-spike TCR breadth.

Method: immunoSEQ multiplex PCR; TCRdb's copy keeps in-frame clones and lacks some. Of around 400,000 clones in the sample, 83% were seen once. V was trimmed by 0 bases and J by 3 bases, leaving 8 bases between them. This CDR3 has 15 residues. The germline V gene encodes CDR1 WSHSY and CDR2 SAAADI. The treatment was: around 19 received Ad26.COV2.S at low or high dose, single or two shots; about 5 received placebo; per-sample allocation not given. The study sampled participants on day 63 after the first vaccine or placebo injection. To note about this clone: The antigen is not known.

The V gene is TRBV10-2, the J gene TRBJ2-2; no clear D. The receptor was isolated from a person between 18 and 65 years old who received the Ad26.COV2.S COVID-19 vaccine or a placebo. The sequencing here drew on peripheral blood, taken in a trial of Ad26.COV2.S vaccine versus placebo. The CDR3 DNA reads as TGCGCCAGCAGTGAGTCCCGAGGTTACACCGGGGAGCTGTTTTTT. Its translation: CASSESRGYTGELFF.